The 19 T cell receptor beta chains presented below share a single source sample, sequenced in a study of blood T cell repertoires in COVID-19. Generated by immunoSEQ multiplex PCR, the TCRdb table keeps only in-frame clones and is missing some. Among about 200,000 clones listed, 92% were seen once. The sequenced sample was peripheral blood. All receptors come from a man aged 25-45 years with acute or convalescent COVID-19.

This CDR3 is CASSVFRGTQPQHF. CDR3 bases: TGTGCCAGCTCCGTCTTCAGGGGAACCCAGCCCCAGCATTTT. The chain is built from TRBV18 and TRBJ1-5; TRBD1 is a possible D gene (6 bases). Germline V CDR1 and CDR2: KGHSH, LQKENI. This CDR3 is built from 14 residues. The ends were cut back, 6 bases at V and 7 bases at J, with 16 bases in the middle.

The V and J genes are TRBV20-1 and TRBJ1-1, with a weak D call TRBD1 (5 bases). The CDR3 length is 11 residues. CDR1 is DFQATT and CDR2 is SNEGSKA in the germline V gene (reference sequence). Trimming stripped 3 bases from V and 7 bases from J, with 9 bases between. Here the CDR3 DNA reads TGCAGTGCTAGCGGCGGACATGAAGCTTTCTTT. The encoded protein is CSASGGHEAFF.

This sequence joins TRBV3-1 (or the pseudogene TRBV3-2) and TRBJ1-4, with D hard to call. Germline CDR1 reads LGHDT; CDR2 reads YNNKEL (reference sequence). The V end was cut by 2 bases, the J end by 7 bases, with 14 bases between. The CDR3 loop spans 15 amino acids. CDR3 region: CASSQLRSSSEKLFF. As DNA, the CDR3 is TGTGCCAGCAGCCAACTTCGGTCTAGCAGTGAAAAACTGTTTTTT.

This chain connects TRBV10-1 to TRBJ2-1; 12 bases are a match to TRBD2. CDR1 WNHNN and CDR2 SYGVQD come from the germline V gene (reference sequence). Trimming removed 9 bases from V and 5 bases from J; junction bases left unmatched: 8. The CDR3 contains 15 residues. The CDR3, as DNA: TGCGCCAGTTCTAGCGGGAGGGACGGTGACAATGAGCAGTTCTTC. Amino acids: CASSSGRDGDNEQFF.

This rearrangement joins TRBV28 to TRBJ2-7, with 9 bases aligning to TRBD1. V dropped 8 bases and J dropped 5; count of bases not matched to a gene: 13. The V gene's germline CDR1 is MDHEN and CDR2 SYDVKM. This CDR3 has 15 amino acids. The CDR3 reads CASGLSGTGLNEQYF. For the CDR3, the DNA is TGTGCCAGCGGACTCTCTGGGACAGGGCTCAACGAGCAGTACTTC.

V and J are TRBV25-1 and TRBJ1-5; 8 nucleotides align to TRBD1. With 4 bases clipped from V and 2 bases from J, the junction kept 7 bases outside the gene matches. The CDR3 runs 16 residues. The germline V gene has CDR1 MGHDK and CDR2 SYGVNS. In DNA form, the CDR3 reads TGTGCCAGCAGTGGGAGAACGACAGGGGGCAATCAGCCCCAGCATTTT. Its protein is CASSGRTTGGNQPQHF.

The V call is TRBV9, the J call TRBJ1-1; D might be TRBD1 (5 bases). There are 15 residues in the CDR3. Germline V lookup: CDR1 SGDLS, CDR2 YYNGEE. The ends were cut back, 1 base at V and 3 bases at J, with 13 bases in the middle. CDR3 coding DNA: TGTGCCAGCAGCGTAAGCCGGGGGTCGCACACTGAAGCTTTCTTT. Protein product: CASSVSRGSHTEAFF.

The V gene is TRBV2, the J gene TRBJ2-3; TRBD1 might be the D (6 bases). CDR3 size: 13 residues. Germline CDR1 is SNHLY and CDR2 is FYNNEI. The V end was cut by 4 bases, the J end by 9 bases, with 14 bases between. The CDR3 spells CASSGDLRGTQYF. CDR3 bases: TGTGCCAGCAGTGGGGATCTCAGGGGAACGCAGTATTTT.

This rearrangement joins TRBV28 to TRBJ2-7; 7 bases align to TRBD1. CDR1 MDHEN and CDR2 SYDVKM come from the germline V gene. CDR3 length: 15 residues. Trimming cost V 7 bases and J 2 bases; bases outside gene matches: 11. The CDR3 coding sequence is TGTGCCAGCACCCACCACCGGGACAGACCCTACGAGCAGTACTTC. Amino acid sequence: CASTHHRDRPYEQYF.

This chain uses TRBV5-6 with TRBJ2-1; 8 bases map to TRBD2. V shed 4 bases and J 9 bases; nucleotides not matched to a gene: 6. The germline gives CDR1 SGHDT, CDR2 YYEEEE. The CDR3 has 13 amino acids. The CDR3 nucleotides read TGTGCCAGCAGCCTGGGACTAGTACGTGAGCAGTTCTTC. It encodes CASSLGLVREQFF. The full variable domain, in which reference TRBV5-6 and TRBJ2-1 provide the parts outside the CDR3, is DAGVTQSPTHLIKTRGQQVTLRCSPKSGHDTVSWYQQALGQGPQFIFQYYEEEERQRGNFPDRFSGHQFPNYSSELNVNALLLGDSALYLCASSLGLVREQFFGPGTRLTVL.

CDR3 amino acids: CASSWTESTEAFF. The CDR3 coding sequence is TGTGCCAGCAGCTGGACAGAGAGCACTGAAGCTTTCTTT. The rearrangement links TRBV7-9 to TRBJ1-1; a possible D gene is TRBD1 (6 bases). This CDR3 comprises 13 residues. Germline V gene sequence: CDR1 SEHNR, CDR2 FQNEAQ (reference sequence). V dropped 4 bases and J dropped 4 bases, with 10 bases sitting between them.

The chain recombines TRBV30 with TRBJ2-7; a weak D match, TRBD1 (5 bases). Germline V gene data show CDR1 as GTSNPN and CDR2 as SVGIG (reference sequence). The CDR3 has 12 residues. Trimming removed 8 bases at V and 4 bases at J, with 15 bases between. The CDR3 loop reads CAASKGVYEQYF. DNA for the CDR3: TGTGCCGCAAGCAAAGGGGTTTACGAGCAGTACTTC.

The chain recombines TRBV5-1 with TRBJ2-5, with 11 bases fitting TRBD1. This CDR3 comprises 14 residues. Germline V gene lookup returns CDR1 SGHRS and CDR2 YFSETQ. The V and J ends lost 4 bases and 5 bases, in that order; junction bases with no gene match: 4. This CDR3 is CASSRTGGGETQYF. CDR3 nucleotide sequence: TGCGCCAGCAGCCGGACAGGGGGCGGGGAGACCCAGTACTTC.

The rearrangement links TRBV5-8 to TRBJ1-5; the D is unclear. Germline assignment: CDR1 SGHTS and CDR2 YDEGEE. With 4 bases removed from V and 7 bases from J, the gap between germline ends came to 9 bases. CDR3 size: 12 residues. The CDR3 protein is CASSGPWQPQHF. The CDR3 bases are TGTGCCAGCAGCGGGCCGTGGCAGCCCCAGCATTTT. Based on the CDR3 plus reference TRBV5-8 and TRBJ1-5, the full variable domain is EAGVTQSPTHLIKTRGQQATLRCSPISGHTSVYWYQQALGLGLQFLLWYDEGEERNRGNFPPRFSGRQFPNYSSELNVNALELEDSALYLCASSGPWQPQHFGDGTRLSIL.

The V and J genes are TRBV6-5 and TRBJ1-1; 7 nucleotides align to TRBD1. The CDR3 totals 14 residues. Germline lookup yields CDR1 MNHEY and CDR2 SVGAGI. The J segment lost 2 bases and the V segment lost 6 bases, leaving 6 bases of the junction unmatched. The CDR3 DNA reads TGTGCCAGCAGCCAGACAGGGATCAACACTGAAGCTTTCTTT. This encodes CASSQTGINTEAFF.

Only one count was recorded for this clone. The chain couples TRBV19 to TRBJ1-2, with 9 bases identical to TRBD1. J gave up 2 bases and V 6 bases, and 4 bases lay outside the gene matches. There are 14 residues in the CDR3. Germline loops: CDR1 LNHDA, CDR2 SQIVND (reference sequence). The CDR3 reads CASRGTGLNYGYTF. The CDR3 nucleotides are TGTGCCAGTAGAGGGACAGGGCTGAACTATGGCTACACCTTC.

The V gene is TRBV5-4, the J gene TRBJ2-3; 9 nucleotides align to TRBD2. Per the germline V gene, CDR1 is SGHNT and CDR2 is YYREEE (reference sequence). This CDR3 comprises 17 residues. The J segment lost 4 bases and the V segment lost 4 bases, leaving 13 bases of the junction unmatched. The CDR3 DNA is TGTGCCAGCAGCGTCAAGGCGGGGGGGCGATTGGCAGATACGCAGTATTTT. Amino acids: CASSVKAGGRLADTQYF.

The chain recombines TRBV6-6 with TRBJ1-1; TRBD1 matches 7 bases. Germline assignment: CDR1 MNHNY and CDR2 SVGAGI (reference sequence). Unmatched junction bases numbered 3, after V lost 2 bases and J lost 6 bases. CDR3 length: 13 residues. The CDR3 reads CASSYLGQPEAFF. The CDR3, as DNA: TGTGCCAGCAGTTACCTGGGACAGCCTGAAGCTTTCTTT.

The chain uses TRBV7-2 and TRBJ2-3; D ambiguous. This CDR3 region has 13 residues. Per the germline V gene, CDR1 is SGHTA and CDR2 is FQGNSA. V was shortened by 5 bases and J by 2 bases, with 8 bases between the two germline ends. The CDR3 region is CASSVDNTDTQYF. CDR3 nucleotide sequence: TGTGCCAGCAGCGTAGACAACACAGATACGCAGTATTTT.